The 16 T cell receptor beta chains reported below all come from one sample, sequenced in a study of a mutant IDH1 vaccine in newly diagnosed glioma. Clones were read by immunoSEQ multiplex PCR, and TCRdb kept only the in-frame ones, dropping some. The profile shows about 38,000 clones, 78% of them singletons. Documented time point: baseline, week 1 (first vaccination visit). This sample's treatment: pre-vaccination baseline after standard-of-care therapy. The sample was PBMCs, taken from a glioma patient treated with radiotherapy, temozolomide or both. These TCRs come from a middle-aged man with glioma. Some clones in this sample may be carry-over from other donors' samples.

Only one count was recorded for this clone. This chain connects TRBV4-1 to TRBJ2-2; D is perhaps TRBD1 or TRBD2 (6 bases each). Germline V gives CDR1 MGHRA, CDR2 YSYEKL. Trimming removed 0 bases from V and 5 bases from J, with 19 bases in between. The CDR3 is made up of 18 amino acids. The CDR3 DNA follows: TGCGCCAGCAGCCAAGATGGGGGGCCCACGCTTCTTACCGGGGAGCTGTTTTTT. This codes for CASSQDGGPTLLTGELFF.

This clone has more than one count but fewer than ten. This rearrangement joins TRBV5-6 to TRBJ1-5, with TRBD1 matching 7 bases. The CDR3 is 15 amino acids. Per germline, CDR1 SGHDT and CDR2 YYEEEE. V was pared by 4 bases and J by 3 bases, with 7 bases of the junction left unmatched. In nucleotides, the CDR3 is TGTGCCAGCAGCCTCCAGGGGGTAAACAATCAGCCCCAGCATTTT. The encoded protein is CASSLQGVNNQPQHF.

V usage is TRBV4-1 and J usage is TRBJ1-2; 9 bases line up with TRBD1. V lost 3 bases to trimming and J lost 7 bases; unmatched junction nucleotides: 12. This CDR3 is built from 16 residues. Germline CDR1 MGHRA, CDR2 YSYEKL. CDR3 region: CASSQARDRVPPGYTF. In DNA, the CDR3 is TGCGCCAGCAGCCAGGCCCGGGACAGGGTCCCCCCTGGCTACACCTTC.

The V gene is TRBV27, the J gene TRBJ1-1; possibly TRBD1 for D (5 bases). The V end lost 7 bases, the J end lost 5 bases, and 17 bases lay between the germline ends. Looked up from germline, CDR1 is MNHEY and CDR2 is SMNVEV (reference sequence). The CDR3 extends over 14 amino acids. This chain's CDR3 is CASIAGRVGTEAFF. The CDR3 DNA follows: TGTGCCAGCATCGCAGGGAGGGTAGGGACTGAAGCTTTCTTT.

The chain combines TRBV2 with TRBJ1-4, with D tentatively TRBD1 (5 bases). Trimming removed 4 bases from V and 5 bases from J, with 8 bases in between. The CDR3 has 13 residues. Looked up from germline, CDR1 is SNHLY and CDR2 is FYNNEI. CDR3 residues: CASSGGGNEKLFF. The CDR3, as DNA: TGTGCCAGCAGTGGGGGGGGAAATGAAAAACTGTTTTTT.

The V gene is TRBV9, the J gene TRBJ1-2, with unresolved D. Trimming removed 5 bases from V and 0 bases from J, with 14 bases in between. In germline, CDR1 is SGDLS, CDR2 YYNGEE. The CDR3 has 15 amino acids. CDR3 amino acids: CASSPSPRPNYGYTF. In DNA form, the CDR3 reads TGTGCCAGCAGTCCCTCCCCTAGACCTAACTATGGCTACACCTTC.

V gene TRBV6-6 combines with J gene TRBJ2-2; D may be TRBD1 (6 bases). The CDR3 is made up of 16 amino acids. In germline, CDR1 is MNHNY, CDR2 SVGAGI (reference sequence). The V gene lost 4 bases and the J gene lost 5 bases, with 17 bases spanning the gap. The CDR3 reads CASSSGTGLWTGELFF. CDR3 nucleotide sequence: TGTGCCAGCAGTTCAGGAACAGGGTTATGGACCGGGGAGCTGTTTTTT.

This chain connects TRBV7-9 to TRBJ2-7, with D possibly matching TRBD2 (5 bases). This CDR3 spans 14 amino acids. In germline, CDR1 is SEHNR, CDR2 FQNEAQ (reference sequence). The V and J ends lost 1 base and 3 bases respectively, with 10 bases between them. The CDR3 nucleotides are TGTGCCAGCAGCTTAGGCGGAGGTTTCTACGAGCAGTACTTC. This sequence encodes CASSLGGGFYEQYF.

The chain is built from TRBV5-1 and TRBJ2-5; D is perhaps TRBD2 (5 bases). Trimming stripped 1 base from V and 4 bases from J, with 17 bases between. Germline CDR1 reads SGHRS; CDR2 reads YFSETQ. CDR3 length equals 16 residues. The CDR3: CASSLPREAHGETQYF. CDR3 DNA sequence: TGCGCCAGCAGCTTGCCCCGGGAAGCCCATGGAGAGACCCAGTACTTC.

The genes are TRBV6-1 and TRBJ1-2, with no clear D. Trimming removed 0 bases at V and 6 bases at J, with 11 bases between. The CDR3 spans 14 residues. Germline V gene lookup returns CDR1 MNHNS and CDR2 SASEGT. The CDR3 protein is CASSEAPEGHGYTF. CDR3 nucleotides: TGTGCCAGCAGTGAAGCGCCCGAAGGGCATGGCTACACCTTC.

The DNA of the CDR3 is TGTGCCAGCAGCCAGGAGAGACCGGGACAGATTTCCCCCAACGTCCTGACTTTC. Amino acid sequence: CASSQERPGQISPNVLTF. The chain links TRBV14 to TRBJ2-6, with 7 bases matching TRBD1. Germline trimming cut 3 bases from V and 8 bases from J; bases unmatched to any gene: 16. CDR3 length equals 18 residues. The germline V gene has CDR1 SGHDN and CDR2 FVKESK.

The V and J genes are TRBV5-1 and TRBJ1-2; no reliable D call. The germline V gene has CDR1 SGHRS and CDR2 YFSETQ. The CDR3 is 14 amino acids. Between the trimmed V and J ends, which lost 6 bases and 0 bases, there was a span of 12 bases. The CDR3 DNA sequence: TGCGCCAGCAATGAGGGAAATTCTAACTATGGCTACACCTTC. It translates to CASNEGNSNYGYTF.

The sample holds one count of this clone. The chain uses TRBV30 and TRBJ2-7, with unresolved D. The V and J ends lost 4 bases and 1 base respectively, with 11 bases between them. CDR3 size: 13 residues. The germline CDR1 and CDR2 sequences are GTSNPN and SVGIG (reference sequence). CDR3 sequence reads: CAWTSGTSYEQYF. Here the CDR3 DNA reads TGTGCCTGGACCTCGGGCACTTCCTACGAGCAGTACTTC.

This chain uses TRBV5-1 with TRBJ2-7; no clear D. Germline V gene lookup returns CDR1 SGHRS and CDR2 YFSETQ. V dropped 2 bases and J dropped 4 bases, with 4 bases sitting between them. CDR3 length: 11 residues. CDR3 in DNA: TGCGCCAGCAGCTTCCAATACGAGCAGTACTTC. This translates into CASSFQYEQYF. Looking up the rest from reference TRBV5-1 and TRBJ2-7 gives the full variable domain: KAGVTQTPRYLIKTRGQQVTLSCSPISGHRSVSWYQQTPGQGLQFLFEYFSETQRNKGNFPGRFSGRQFSNSRSEMNVSTLELGDSALYLCASSFQYEQYFGPGTRLTVT.

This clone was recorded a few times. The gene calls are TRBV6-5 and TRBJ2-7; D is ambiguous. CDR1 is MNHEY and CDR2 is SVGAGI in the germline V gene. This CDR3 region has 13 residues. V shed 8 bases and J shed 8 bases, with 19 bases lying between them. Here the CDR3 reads CASSKTGHEKQYF. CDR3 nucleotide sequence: TGTGCCAGCTCGAAAACCGGGCATGAGAAGCAGTACTTC.

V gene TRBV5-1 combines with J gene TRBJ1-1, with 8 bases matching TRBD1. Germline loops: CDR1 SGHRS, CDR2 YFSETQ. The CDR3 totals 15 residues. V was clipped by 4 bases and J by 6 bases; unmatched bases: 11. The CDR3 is CASSGSGTGSPEAFF. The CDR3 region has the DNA TGCGCCAGCAGCGGGTCCGGGACAGGCTCCCCTGAAGCTTTCTTT.